This T cell receptor beta chain was captured by sequencing in a study of cytomegalovirus exposure and HLA in healthy donors. V lost 5 bases and J lost 4; bases outside the gene matches: 3. The CDR3 is 14 amino acids. Germline V lookup: CDR1 MNHNS, CDR2 SASEGT. General study findings and limits: In a later analysis, donors in an Asian-associated ancestry cluster reportedly had fewer N-insertions in productive TCRs than the cohort mean.

This clone has more than one count but fewer than ten. Its antigen is still unknown. It was with 60 Vbeta and 13 Jbeta primers that the PCR ran. The data were produced by immunoSEQ multiplex PCR, yet TCRdb's version contains in-frame clones alone and is incomplete. Found here are 70,000 to 90,000 clones, around 84% of them singletons; the top ten hold over 15%. This receptor was taken from a man between 65 and 85 years old in good health and CMV-seropositive. J is TRBJ1-1 and V is TRBV6-1; 11 bases agree with TRBD1. Material: PBMCs. CDR3 loop: CASSMGQGGTEAFF. CDR3 in DNA: TGTGCCAGCAGTATGGGACAGGGGGGCACTGAAGCTTTCTTT.